This T cell receptor beta chain is drawn from a study of Ad26.COV2.S vaccination and SARS-CoV-2 variants. Study details: Into the muscle, Ad26.COV2.S was dosed once or twice, 56 days apart. Findings of the study overall: Post-vaccination breadth of spike-specific CD8+ and CD4+ T cell responses was reportedly substantial.

Treatment in this sample: around 19 received Ad26.COV2.S at low or high dose, single or two shots; several received placebo; per-sample allocation not given. Sampling was performed 63 days after the first vaccine or placebo injection. Recruitment in Boston yielded a donor of adult age, 18-55 years. V gave up 1 base and J gave up 0 bases, with 7 bases separating them. Germline values: CDR1 SGHAT, CDR2 FQNNGV. The CDR3 runs to 14 residues. Measured with immunoSEQ multiplex PCR; TCRdb has only the in-frame clones, and not every one. This repertoire shows 300,000 to 400,000 clones, approximately 86% found once; its top ten account for 1.5% to 2%. Concerning this clone: What it binds is not known.

The rearrangement joins TRBV11-2 to TRBJ2-7; D is unclear. The sequence came from a person aged 18 to 59 who received the Ad26.COV2.S COVID-19 vaccine or a placebo. Here the sequenced sample was peripheral blood, taken in a trial of Ad26.COV2.S vaccine versus placebo. The CDR3 DNA reads as TGTGCCAGCAGCTTAGCGGGCAGCTCCTACGAGCAGTACTTC. Amino acid sequence: CASSLAGSSYEQYF.